This T cell receptor beta chain was retrieved from a study of blood T cell repertoires in COVID-19. Per germline, CDR1 SGHVS and CDR2 FQNEAQ. V was shortened by 2 bases and J by 2 bases, with 13 bases between the two germline ends. This CDR3 has 15 amino acids. Clones were sequenced by immunoSEQ multiplex PCR, and TCRdb holds only the in-frame ones, with some missing. The sample has 250,000 to 300,000 clones, 90% to 95% seen once. Specimen: PBMCs or T cells enriched from blood (not recorded which). The clonotype was recovered from a human donor in a cohort exposed to, infected with or recovered from COVID-19 (not recorded which). The donor label of this sample is uncertain. V gene TRBV7-8 combines with J gene TRBJ2-7; no clear D. The CDR3 is CASSLSSGFTYEQYF. The CDR3 DNA follows: TGTGCCAGCAGCTTAAGCTCAGGTTTTACCTACGAGCAGTACTTC.